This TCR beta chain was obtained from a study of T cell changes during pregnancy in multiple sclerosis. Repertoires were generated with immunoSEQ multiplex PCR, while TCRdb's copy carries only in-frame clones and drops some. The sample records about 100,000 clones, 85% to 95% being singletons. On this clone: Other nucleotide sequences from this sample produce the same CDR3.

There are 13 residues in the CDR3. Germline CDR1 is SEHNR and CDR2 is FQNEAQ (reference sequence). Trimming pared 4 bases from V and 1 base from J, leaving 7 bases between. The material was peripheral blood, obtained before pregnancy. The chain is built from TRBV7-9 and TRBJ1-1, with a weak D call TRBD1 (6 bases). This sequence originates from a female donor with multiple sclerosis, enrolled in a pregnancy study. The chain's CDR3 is CASSSTGNTEAFF. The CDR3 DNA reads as TGTGCCAGCAGCTCGACAGGGAACACTGAAGCTTTCTTT.